Sequencing of this TCR beta chain was carried out in a study of blood T cell repertoires in COVID-19. For the study at large: Specimens from acute and convalescent COVID-19 originated in the United States, Italy and Spain.

This clone appeared once. The protocol was immunoSEQ multiplex PCR, while the TCRdb copy is restricted to in-frame clones and leaves out a portion. The sample shows 150,000 to 200,000 clones, approximately 83% of them seen only once. Trimming shortened V by 5 bases and J by 9 bases, and 14 bases separated the two germline ends. This CDR3 contains 13 residues. Germline values: CDR1 GTSNPN, CDR2 SVGIG (reference sequence). Residents of about two dozen US areas, aged roughly 18 to 90 years, made up the participants. Participant-given clinical history determined each cohort assignment. Sequences were obtained from PBMCs or T cells enriched from blood (not recorded which). The V gene is TRBV30, the J gene TRBJ1-6, with D uncertain. The sequence derives from a man between 65 and 80 years old who had been exposed to COVID-19. CDR3 residues: CAWYFRVGSPLHF. Written as DNA, the CDR3 is TGTGCCTGGTACTTCCGGGTGGGTTCACCCCTCCACTTT.